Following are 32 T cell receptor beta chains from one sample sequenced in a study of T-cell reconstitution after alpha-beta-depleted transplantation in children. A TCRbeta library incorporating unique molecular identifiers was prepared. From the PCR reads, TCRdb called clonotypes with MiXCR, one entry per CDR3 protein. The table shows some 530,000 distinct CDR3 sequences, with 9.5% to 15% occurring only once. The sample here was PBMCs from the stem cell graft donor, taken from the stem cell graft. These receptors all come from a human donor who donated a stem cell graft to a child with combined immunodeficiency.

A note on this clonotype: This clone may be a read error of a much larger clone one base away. CDR3 nucleotides: TGCCCCAGCAGCCGCTCCGGACGGAGTAATGAAAAACTGTTTTTT. It translates to CPSSRSGRSNEKLFF. This chain joins TRBV1 and TRBJ1-4. TRBV1 is given as a pseudogene. CDR3 length: 15 amino acids.

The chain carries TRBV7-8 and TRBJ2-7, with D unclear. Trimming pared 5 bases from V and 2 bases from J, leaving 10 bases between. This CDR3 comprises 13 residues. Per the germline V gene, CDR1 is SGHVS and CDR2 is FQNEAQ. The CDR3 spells CASSAEGTYEQYF. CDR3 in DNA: TGTGCCAGCAGCGCAGAAGGGACCTACGAGCAGTACTTC.

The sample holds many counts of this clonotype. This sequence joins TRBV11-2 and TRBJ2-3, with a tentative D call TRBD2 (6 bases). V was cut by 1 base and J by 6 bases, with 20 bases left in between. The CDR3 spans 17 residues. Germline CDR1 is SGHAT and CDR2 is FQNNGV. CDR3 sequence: CASSLGHGSGIEDTQYF. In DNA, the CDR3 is TGTGCCAGCAGCTTAGGTCACGGGAGCGGCATTGAGGATACGCAGTATTTT.

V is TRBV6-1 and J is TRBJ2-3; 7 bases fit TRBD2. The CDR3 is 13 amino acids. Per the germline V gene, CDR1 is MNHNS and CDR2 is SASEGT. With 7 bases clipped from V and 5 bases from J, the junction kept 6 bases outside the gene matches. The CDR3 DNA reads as TGTGCCAGCAATAGCGGGTTTGGAGATACGCAGTATTTT. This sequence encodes CASNSGFGDTQYF.

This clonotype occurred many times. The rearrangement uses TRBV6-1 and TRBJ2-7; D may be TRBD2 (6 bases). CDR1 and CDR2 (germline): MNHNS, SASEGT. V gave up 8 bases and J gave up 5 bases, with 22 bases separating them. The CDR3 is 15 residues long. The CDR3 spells CASARIGGAVDEQYF. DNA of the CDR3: TGTGCCAGCGCCCGGATCGGCGGGGCAGTCGACGAGCAGTACTTC.

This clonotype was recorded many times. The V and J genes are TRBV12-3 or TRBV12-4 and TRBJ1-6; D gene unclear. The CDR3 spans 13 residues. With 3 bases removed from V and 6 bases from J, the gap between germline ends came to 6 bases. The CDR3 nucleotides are TGTGCCAGCAGTTTCGGGGTTAATTCACCCCTCCACTTT. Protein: CASSFGVNSPLHF.

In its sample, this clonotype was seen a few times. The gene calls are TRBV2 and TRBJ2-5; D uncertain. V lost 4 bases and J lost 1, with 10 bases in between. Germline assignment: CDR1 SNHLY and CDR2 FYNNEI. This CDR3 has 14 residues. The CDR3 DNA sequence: TGTGCCAGCAGTGTTGATGGTTCCCAAGAGACCCAGTACTTC. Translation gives CASSVDGSQETQYF.

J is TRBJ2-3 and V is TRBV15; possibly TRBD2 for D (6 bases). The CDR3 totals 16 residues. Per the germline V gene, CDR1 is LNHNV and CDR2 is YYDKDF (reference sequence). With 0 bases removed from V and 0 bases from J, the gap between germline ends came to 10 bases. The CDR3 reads CATSRDIGGSTDTQYF. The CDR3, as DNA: TGTGCCACCAGCAGAGATATCGGGGGTAGCACAGATACGCAGTATTTT. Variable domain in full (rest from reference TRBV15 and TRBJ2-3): DAMVIQNPRYQVTQFGKPVTLSCSQTLNHNVMYWYQQKSSQAPKLLFHYYDKDFNNEADTPDNFQSRRPNTSFCFLDIRSPGLGDTAMYLCATSRDIGGSTDTQYFGPGTRLTVL.

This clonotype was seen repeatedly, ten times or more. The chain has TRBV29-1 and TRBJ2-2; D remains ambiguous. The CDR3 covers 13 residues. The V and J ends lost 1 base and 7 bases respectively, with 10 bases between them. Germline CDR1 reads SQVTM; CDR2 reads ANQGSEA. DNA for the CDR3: TGCAGCGTTGAAGCGACCCTCGGCGGGGAGCTGTTTTTT. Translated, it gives CSVEATLGGELFF.

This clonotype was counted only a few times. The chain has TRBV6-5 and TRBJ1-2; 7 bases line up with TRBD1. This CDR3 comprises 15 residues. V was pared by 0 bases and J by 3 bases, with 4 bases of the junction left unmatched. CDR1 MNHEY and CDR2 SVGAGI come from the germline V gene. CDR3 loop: CASSYSTGSDYGYTF. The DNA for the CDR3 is TGTGCCAGCAGTTACTCGACAGGGAGTGACTATGGCTACACCTTC.

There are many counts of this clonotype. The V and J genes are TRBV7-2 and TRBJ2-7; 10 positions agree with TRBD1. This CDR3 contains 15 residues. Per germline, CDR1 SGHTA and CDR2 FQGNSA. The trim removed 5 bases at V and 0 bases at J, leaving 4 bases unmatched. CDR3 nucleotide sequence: TGTGCCAGCAGCCCAGACAGGGGGCCCTCCTACGAGCAGTACTTC. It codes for CASSPDRGPSYEQYF.

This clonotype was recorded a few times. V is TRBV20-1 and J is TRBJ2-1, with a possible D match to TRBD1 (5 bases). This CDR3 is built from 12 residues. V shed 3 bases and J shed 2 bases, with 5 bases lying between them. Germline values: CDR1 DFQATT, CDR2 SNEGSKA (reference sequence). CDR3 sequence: CSASRAYNEQFF. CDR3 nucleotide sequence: TGCAGTGCTAGCAGGGCCTACAATGAGCAGTTCTTC.

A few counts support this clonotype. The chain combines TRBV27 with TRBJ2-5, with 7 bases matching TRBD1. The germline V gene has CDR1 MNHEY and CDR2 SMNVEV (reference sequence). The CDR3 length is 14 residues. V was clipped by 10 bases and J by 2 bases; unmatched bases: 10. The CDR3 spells CATLLRTGQETQYF. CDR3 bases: TGTGCCACCCTACTACGGACAGGACAAGAGACCCAGTACTTC.

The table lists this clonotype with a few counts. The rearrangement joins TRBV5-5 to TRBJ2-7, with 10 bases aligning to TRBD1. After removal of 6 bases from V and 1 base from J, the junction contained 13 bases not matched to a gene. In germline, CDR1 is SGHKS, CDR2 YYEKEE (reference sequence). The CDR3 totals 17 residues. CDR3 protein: CASIPSLGQGVSYEQYF. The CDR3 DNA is TGTGCCAGCATCCCCAGCCTCGGACAGGGGGTATCCTACGAGCAGTACTTC.

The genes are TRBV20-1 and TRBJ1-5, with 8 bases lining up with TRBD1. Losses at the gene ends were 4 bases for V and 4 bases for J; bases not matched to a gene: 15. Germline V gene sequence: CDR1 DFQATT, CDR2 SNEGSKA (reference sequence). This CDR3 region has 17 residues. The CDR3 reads CSATGTGRGGLNQPQHF. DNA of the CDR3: TGCAGTGCTACCGGGACAGGTAGAGGAGGGCTTAATCAGCCCCAGCATTTT.

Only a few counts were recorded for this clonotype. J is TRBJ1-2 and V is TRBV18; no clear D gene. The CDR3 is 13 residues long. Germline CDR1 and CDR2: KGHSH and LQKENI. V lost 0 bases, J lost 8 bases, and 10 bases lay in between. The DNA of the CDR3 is TGTGCCAGCTCACCACCGTATGGGCAGGGCTACACCTTC. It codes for CASSPPYGQGYTF.

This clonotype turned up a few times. The CDR3 DNA sequence: TGTGCCAGCAGCGTAGAGGCGGGTAATCAGCCCCAGCATTTT. Translation: CASSVEAGNQPQHF. This chain uses TRBV9 with TRBJ1-5; D is ambiguous. Germline assignment: CDR1 SGDLS and CDR2 YYNGEE. There are 14 residues in the CDR3. V was clipped by 0 bases and J by 4 bases, with 8 bases between them.

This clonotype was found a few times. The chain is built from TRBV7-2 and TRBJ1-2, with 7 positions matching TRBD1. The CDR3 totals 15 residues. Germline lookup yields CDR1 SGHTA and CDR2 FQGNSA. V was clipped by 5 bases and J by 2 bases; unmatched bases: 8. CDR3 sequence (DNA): TGTGCCAGCAGCCCGATGACAGGGTCAAACTATGGCTACACCTTC. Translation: CASSPMTGSNYGYTF. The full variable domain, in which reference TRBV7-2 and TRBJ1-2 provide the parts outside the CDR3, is GAGVSQSPSNKVTEKGKDVELRCDPISGHTALYWYRQSLGQGLEFLIYFQGNSAPDKSGLPSDRFSAERTGGSVSTLTIQRTQQEDSAVYLCASSPMTGSNYGYTFGSGTRLTVV.

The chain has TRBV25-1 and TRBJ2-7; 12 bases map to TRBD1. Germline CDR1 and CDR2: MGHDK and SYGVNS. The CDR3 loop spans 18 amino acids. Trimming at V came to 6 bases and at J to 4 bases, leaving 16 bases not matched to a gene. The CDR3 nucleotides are TGTGCCAGCAGGAATGGGGACAGGGGGCTTCTAACCTTTTACGAGCAGTACTTC. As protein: CASRNGDRGLLTFYEQYF.

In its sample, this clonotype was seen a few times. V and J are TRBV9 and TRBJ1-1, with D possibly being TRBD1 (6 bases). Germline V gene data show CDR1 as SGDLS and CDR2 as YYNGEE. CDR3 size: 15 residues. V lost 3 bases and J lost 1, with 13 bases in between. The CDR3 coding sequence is TGTGCCAGCAGCGAAAACCTAGGGGGGAACACTGAAGCTTTCTTT. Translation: CASSENLGGNTEAFF.

The CDR3 sequence is CASRPVPSRRQAWSNQPQHF. CDR3 in DNA: TGCGCCAGCAGGCCCGTACCATCCCGTCGACAGGCTTGGAGCAATCAGCCCCAGCATTTT. V usage is TRBV23-1 and J usage is TRBJ1-5, with D perhaps TRBD1 (6 bases). TRBV23-1 is placed among ORFs of uncertain function. The CDR3 contains 20 residues. V was clipped by 6 bases and J by 1 base, with 28 bases between them.

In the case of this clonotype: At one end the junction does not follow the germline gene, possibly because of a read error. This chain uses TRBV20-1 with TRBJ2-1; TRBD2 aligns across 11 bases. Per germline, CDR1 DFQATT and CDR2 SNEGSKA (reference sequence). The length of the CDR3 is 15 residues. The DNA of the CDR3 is TGCTGTGCTAGGAGTAGCGGGAGGGCCCTCAATGAGCAGTTCTTC. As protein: CCARSSGRALNEQFF.

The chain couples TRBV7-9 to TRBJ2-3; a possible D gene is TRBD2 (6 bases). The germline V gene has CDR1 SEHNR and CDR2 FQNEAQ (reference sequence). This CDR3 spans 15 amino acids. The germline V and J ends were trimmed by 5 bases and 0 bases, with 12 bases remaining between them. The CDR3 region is CASSPLSGSTDTQYF. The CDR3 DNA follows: TGTGCCAGCAGCCCCCTAAGCGGGAGCACAGATACGCAGTATTTT. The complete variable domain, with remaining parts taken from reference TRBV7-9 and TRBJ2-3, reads DTGVSQNPRHKITKRGQNVTFRCDPISEHNRLYWYRQTLGQGPEFLTYFQNEAQLEKSRLLSDRFSAERPKGSFSTLEIQRTEQGDSAMYLCASSPLSGSTDTQYFGPGTRLTVL.

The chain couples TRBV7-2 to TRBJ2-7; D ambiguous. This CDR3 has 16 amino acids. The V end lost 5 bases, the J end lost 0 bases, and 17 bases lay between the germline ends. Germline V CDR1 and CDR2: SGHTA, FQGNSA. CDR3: CASSPTGGRFSYEQYF. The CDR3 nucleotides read TGTGCCAGCAGCCCTACTGGCGGACGGTTCTCCTACGAGCAGTACTTC.

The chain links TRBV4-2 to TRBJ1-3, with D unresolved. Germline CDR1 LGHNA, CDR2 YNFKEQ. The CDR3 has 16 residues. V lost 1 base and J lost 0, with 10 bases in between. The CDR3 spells CASSQGGGYSGNTIYF. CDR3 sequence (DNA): TGTGCCAGCAGCCAAGGTGGAGGTTACTCTGGAAACACCATATATTTT.

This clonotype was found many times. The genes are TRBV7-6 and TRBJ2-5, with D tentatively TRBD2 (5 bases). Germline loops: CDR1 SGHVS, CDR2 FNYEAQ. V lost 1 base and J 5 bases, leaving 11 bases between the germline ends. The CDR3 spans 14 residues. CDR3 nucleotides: TGTGCCAGCAGCTTAGAGCCTAGAGGGGAGACCCAGTACTTC. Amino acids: CASSLEPRGETQYF.

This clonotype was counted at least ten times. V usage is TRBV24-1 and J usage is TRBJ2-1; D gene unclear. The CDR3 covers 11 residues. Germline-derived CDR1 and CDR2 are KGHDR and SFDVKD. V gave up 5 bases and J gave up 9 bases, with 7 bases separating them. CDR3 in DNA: TGTGCCACCAGTGTCTCCGGTGAGCAGTTCTTC. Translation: CATSVSGEQFF.

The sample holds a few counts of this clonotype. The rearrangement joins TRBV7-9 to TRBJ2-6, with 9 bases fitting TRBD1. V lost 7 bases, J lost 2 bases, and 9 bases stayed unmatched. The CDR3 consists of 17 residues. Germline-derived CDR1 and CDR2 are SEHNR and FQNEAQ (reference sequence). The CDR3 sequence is CASTPGQGTPGANVLTF. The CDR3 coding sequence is TGTGCCAGCACTCCCGGACAGGGGACTCCTGGGGCCAACGTCCTGACTTTC.

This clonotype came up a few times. As DNA, the CDR3 is TGCGCCAGCAGCTCGGCGCAACTAGCGGGAGGTCTCACAGATACGCAGTATTTT. It translates to CASSSAQLAGGLTDTQYF. This chain connects TRBV5-1 to TRBJ2-3, with 12 positions matching TRBD2. Unmatched junction bases numbered 10, after V lost 3 bases and J lost 2 bases. Germline V lookup: CDR1 SGHRS, CDR2 YFSETQ. The CDR3 is 18 residues long.

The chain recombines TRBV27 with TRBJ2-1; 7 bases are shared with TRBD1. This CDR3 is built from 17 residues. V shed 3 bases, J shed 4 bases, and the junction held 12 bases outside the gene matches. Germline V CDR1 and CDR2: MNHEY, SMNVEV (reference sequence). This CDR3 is CASSLAPPGTAYNEQFF. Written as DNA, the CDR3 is TGTGCCAGCAGTTTGGCCCCTCCAGGGACAGCTTACAATGAGCAGTTCTTC.

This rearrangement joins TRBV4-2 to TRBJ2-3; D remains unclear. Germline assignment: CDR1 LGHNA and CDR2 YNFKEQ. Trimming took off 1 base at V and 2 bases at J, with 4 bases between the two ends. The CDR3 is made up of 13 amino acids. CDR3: CASSQVNTDTQYF. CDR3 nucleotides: TGTGCCAGCAGCCAAGTCAACACAGATACGCAGTATTTT.

CDR3 protein: CASSYGVRTEAFF. The CDR3 DNA sequence: TGTGCCAGCAGTTATGGGGTTCGTACTGAAGCTTTCTTT. V is TRBV6-5 and J is TRBJ1-1; D is undetermined. This CDR3 is 13 amino acids long. The V end was cut by 3 bases, the J end by 5 bases, with 10 bases between. The germline CDR1 and CDR2 sequences are MNHEY and SVGAGI.